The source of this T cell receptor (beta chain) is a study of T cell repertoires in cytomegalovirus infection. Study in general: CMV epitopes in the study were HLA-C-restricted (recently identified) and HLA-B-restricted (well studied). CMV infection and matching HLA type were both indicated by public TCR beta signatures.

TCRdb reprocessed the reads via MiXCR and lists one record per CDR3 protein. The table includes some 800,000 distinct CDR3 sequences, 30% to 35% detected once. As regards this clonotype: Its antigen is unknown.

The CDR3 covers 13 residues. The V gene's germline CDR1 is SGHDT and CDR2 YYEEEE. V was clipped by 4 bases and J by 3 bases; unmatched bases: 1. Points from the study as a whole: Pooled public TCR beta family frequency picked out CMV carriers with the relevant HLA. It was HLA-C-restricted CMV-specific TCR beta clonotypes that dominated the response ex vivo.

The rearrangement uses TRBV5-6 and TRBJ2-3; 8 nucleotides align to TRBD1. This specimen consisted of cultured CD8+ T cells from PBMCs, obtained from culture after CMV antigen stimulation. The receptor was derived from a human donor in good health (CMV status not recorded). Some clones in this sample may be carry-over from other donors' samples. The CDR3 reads CASSQGATDTQYF. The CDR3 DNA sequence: TGTGCCAGCAGCCAGGGGGCAACAGATACGCAGTATTTT.